A selection of T cell receptor beta chains follows, all from one sample in a study of OX40 agonist ivuxolimab in advanced cancers. This table comes from immunoSEQ multiplex PCR, and its TCRdb copy is limited to in-frame clones, with some not included. The sample shows 63,000 or so clones, about 90% of them seen only once. Sample: CD4+ or CD8+ T cells sorted from blood, taken in a trial of the OX40 agonist ivuxolimab. The receptor set was obtained from an adult with an advanced solid tumor such as melanoma, head and neck, liver or kidney cancer. CDR3s include the opening cysteine and the closing phenylalanine or tryptophan. The D gene is left open where the match is weak. Size values are once, few and many counts, or a class for expanded clones, and some rows have none.

j_gene: TRBJ2-3; v_gene: TRBV28; d_gene: .; abundance: .; CDR3nt: TGTGCCAGCAGTCCGAAAAAACACACCACAGATACGCAGTATTTT; CDR3aa: CASSPKKHTTDTQYF
j_gene: TRBJ1-4; v_gene: TRBV10-1; d_gene: .; abundance: .; CDR3nt: TGCGCCAGCAGTGAAATCGTGGGGGGGCCTAATGAAAAACTGTTTTTT; CDR3aa: CASSEIVGGPNEKLFF
j_gene: TRBJ2-1; v_gene: TRBV11-2; d_gene: TRBD2; abundance: .; CDR3nt: TGTGCCAGCAGCTTAGTCTTTAGCGGGGGCTACAATGAGCAGTTCTTC; CDR3aa: CASSLVFSGGYNEQFF
j_gene: TRBJ2-7; v_gene: TRBV4-1; d_gene: TRBD1; abundance: .; CDR3nt: TGCGCCAGCAGCCAAGCTCTCGGGACAGGGGCGAAGCAGTACTTC; CDR3aa: CASSQALGTGAKQYF
j_gene: TRBJ2-1; v_gene: TRBV4-1; d_gene: TRBD2; abundance: once; CDR3nt: TGCGCCAGCAGCCAAGATGTGCCGGGAGGGCCCTACAATGAGCAGTTCTTC; CDR3aa: CASSQDVPGGPYNEQFF
j_gene: TRBJ2-7; v_gene: TRBV25-1; d_gene: .; abundance: .; CDR3nt: TGTGCCAGCAGTGAGTCTCGGGGCAGCCCTCTTATCCACGAGCAGTACTTC; CDR3aa: CASSESRGSPLIHEQYF
j_gene: TRBJ1-5; v_gene: TRBV15; d_gene: TRBD1; abundance: .; CDR3nt: TGTGCCACCAGCAGTGGGGGGACAGGCTATAGCAATCAGCCCCAGCATTTT; CDR3aa: CATSSGGTGYSNQPQHF
j_gene: TRBJ1-1; v_gene: TRBV7-9; d_gene: .; abundance: .; CDR3nt: TGTGCCAGCAGGTGGATGAACACTGAAGCTTTCTTT; CDR3aa: CASRWMNTEAFF
j_gene: TRBJ1-1; v_gene: TRBV10-3; d_gene: .; abundance: .; CDR3nt: TGTGCCATCAGTGGACACAACACTGAAGCTTTCTTT; CDR3aa: CAISGHNTEAFF
j_gene: TRBJ1-6; v_gene: TRBV7-9; d_gene: .; abundance: .; CDR3nt: TGTGCCAGCAGCTCTCGACACCCCAGCCGAAATTCACCCCTCCACTTT; CDR3aa: CASSSRHPSRNSPLHF
j_gene: TRBJ1-1; v_gene: TRBV4-1; d_gene: .; abundance: few; CDR3nt: TGCGCCAGCAGCCAAGAGGATTGGACAACGAACACTGAAGCTTTCTTT; CDR3aa: CASSQEDWTTNTEAFF
j_gene: TRBJ2-1; v_gene: TRBV7-9; d_gene: .; abundance: .; CDR3nt: TGTGCCAGCAGCTCGACTAGTCCGGGACAAGAAAACAATGAGCAGTTCTTC; CDR3aa: CASSSTSPGQENNEQFF
j_gene: TRBJ1-6; v_gene: TRBV27; d_gene: .; abundance: few; CDR3nt: TGTGCCAGCAGTTTAGCCGAGGGGTCACCCCTCCACTTT; CDR3aa: CASSLAEGSPLHF
j_gene: TRBJ1-2; v_gene: TRBV6-5; d_gene: .; abundance: .; CDR3nt: TGTGCCAGCAGTTACTCGAGAAGGGTAAAGGATGGCTACACCTTC; CDR3aa: CASSYSRRVKDGYTF
j_gene: TRBJ2-2; v_gene: TRBV19; d_gene: .; abundance: .; CDR3nt: TGTGCCAGTAGTATAGCTTACGACAGCATAGCCGGGGAGCTGTTTTTT; CDR3aa: CASSIAYDSIAGELFF
j_gene: TRBJ2-5; v_gene: TRBV27; d_gene: .; abundance: .; CDR3nt: TGTGCCAGCAGTTTACAGGGACGGCAAGAGACCCAGTACTTC; CDR3aa: CASSLQGRQETQYF
j_gene: TRBJ1-1; v_gene: TRBV5-8; d_gene: .; abundance: .; CDR3nt: TGTGCCAGCAGCCCGAGTGGCAGGGTGGCCACTTATATGAACACTGAAGCTTTCTTT; CDR3aa: CASSPSGRVATYMNTEAFF
j_gene: TRBJ1-3; v_gene: TRBV15; d_gene: .; abundance: .; CDR3nt: TGTGCCACCAGCAGAGCCACAGGGCGCTACTCTGGAAACACCATATATTTT; CDR3aa: CATSRATGRYSGNTIYF
j_gene: TRBJ2-1; v_gene: TRBV7-8; d_gene: TRBD2; abundance: .; CDR3nt: TGTGCCAGCAGCCCCGGACTAGCGGGGGCTCGAAGCTCCTACAATGAGCAGTTCTTC; CDR3aa: CASSPGLAGARSSYNEQFF
j_gene: TRBJ2-7; v_gene: TRBV4-1; d_gene: .; abundance: .; CDR3nt: TGCGCCAGCAGCCAAGTAGACTCTATCCTCTACGAGCAGTACTTC; CDR3aa: CASSQVDSILYEQYF
j_gene: TRBJ2-3; v_gene: TRBV29-1; d_gene: .; abundance: .; CDR3nt: TGCAGCGCTCCAGACAGGCGAAGCACAGATACGCAGTATTTT; CDR3aa: CSAPDRRSTDTQYF
j_gene: TRBJ2-2; v_gene: TRBV4-1; d_gene: .; abundance: .; CDR3nt: TGCGCCAGCAGCCAAATAGGGACCGGGGAGCTGTTTTTT; CDR3aa: CASSQIGTGELFF
j_gene: TRBJ1-6; v_gene: TRBV7-9; d_gene: TRBD1; abundance: .; CDR3nt: TGTGCCAGCAGCTCGTCAGAACAGGGGTTATACAATTCACCCCTCCACTTT; CDR3aa: CASSSSEQGLYNSPLHF
j_gene: TRBJ2-3; v_gene: TRBV19; d_gene: .; abundance: .; CDR3nt: TGTGCCAGTAGTATAATGGTAGATAGTCGGTCAGATACGCAGTATTTT; CDR3aa: CASSIMVDSRSDTQYF
j_gene: TRBJ1-6; v_gene: TRBV28; d_gene: .; abundance: .; CDR3nt: TGTGCCAGCAGGTCGACTGGGACCTATAATTCACCCCTCCACTTT; CDR3aa: CASRSTGTYNSPLHF
j_gene: TRBJ2-7; v_gene: TRBV28; d_gene: .; abundance: once; CDR3nt: TGTGCCAGCAGCTCGTTCGGACTCGTCTACGAGCAGTACTTC; CDR3aa: CASSSFGLVYEQYF
j_gene: TRBJ2-2; v_gene: TRBV14; d_gene: TRBD1; abundance: .; CDR3nt: TGTGCCAGCAGCCTTCGACCGGGACAGGGGGCGCCCGGGGAGCTGTTTTTT; CDR3aa: CASSLRPGQGAPGELFF
j_gene: TRBJ1-2; v_gene: TRBV28; d_gene: .; abundance: .; CDR3nt: TGTGCCAGCAGTTTGGGGGCGCAGGATGGCTACACCTTC; CDR3aa: CASSLGAQDGYTF
j_gene: TRBJ1-4; v_gene: TRBV6-6; d_gene: TRBD1; abundance: .; CDR3nt: TGTGCCAGCAGCTTGACAGGGGCAACTAATGAAAAACTGTTTTTT; CDR3aa: CASSLTGATNEKLFF
j_gene: TRBJ1-2; v_gene: TRBV7-2; d_gene: TRBD1; abundance: .; CDR3nt: TGTGCCAGCACCTCCGGCCGACAGGGCCTAATCGTCAATGGCTACACCTTC; CDR3aa: CASTSGRQGLIVNGYTF
j_gene: TRBJ2-2; v_gene: TRBV9; d_gene: .; abundance: .; CDR3nt: TGTGCCAGCAGCGTAGCAACCGGGGAGCTGTTTTTT; CDR3aa: CASSVATGELFF
j_gene: TRBJ1-3; v_gene: TRBV9; d_gene: .; abundance: .; CDR3nt: TGTGCCAGCAGCACCGGGGCCTACTCTGGAAACACCATATATTTT; CDR3aa: CASSTGAYSGNTIYF
j_gene: TRBJ1-1; v_gene: TRBV19; d_gene: .; abundance: once; CDR3nt: TGTGCCAGTAGTATACAGTTTTTCATGAACACTGAAGCTTTCTTT; CDR3aa: CASSIQFFMNTEAFF
j_gene: TRBJ2-3; v_gene: TRBV6-1; d_gene: TRBD2; abundance: .; CDR3nt: TGTGCCGGCAGTGTACTAGCGGGAGTAGGTGCCACAGATACGCAGTATTTT; CDR3aa: CAGSVLAGVGATDTQYF
j_gene: TRBJ2-5; v_gene: TRBV7-2; d_gene: .; abundance: .; CDR3nt: TGTGCCAGCAGCTTAAAAGGGTCGGAGACCCAGTACTTC; CDR3aa: CASSLKGSETQYF
j_gene: TRBJ2-5; v_gene: TRBV9; d_gene: .; abundance: .; CDR3nt: TGTGCCAGCAGCGTGGGGGAGGAGACCCAGTACTTC; CDR3aa: CASSVGEETQYF
j_gene: TRBJ2-1; v_gene: TRBV27; d_gene: TRBD2; abundance: .; CDR3nt: TGTGCCAGCAGTCCCATACTAGCGAACAATGAGCAGTTCTTC; CDR3aa: CASSPILANNEQFF
j_gene: TRBJ1-1; v_gene: TRBV28; d_gene: .; abundance: .; CDR3nt: TGTGCCAGCCACAGACCAGGGGCGGCGGACACTGAAGCTTTCTTT; CDR3aa: CASHRPGAADTEAFF
j_gene: TRBJ2-5; v_gene: TRBV13; d_gene: .; abundance: .; CDR3nt: TGTGCCAGCAGCTTAGCCAGGGCCGAAGAGACCCAGTACTTC; CDR3aa: CASSLARAEETQYF
j_gene: TRBJ2-2; v_gene: TRBV27; d_gene: .; abundance: .; CDR3nt: TGTGCCAGCAGTTTATCACGGGGGCCGAACACCGGGGAGCTGTTTTTT; CDR3aa: CASSLSRGPNTGELFF
j_gene: TRBJ2-1; v_gene: TRBV19; d_gene: TRBD2; abundance: .; CDR3nt: TGTGCCAGTAGTATAACAGGCGGGGGAGGCAATGAGCAGTTCTTC; CDR3aa: CASSITGGGGNEQFF
j_gene: TRBJ1-1; v_gene: TRBV29-1; d_gene: .; abundance: .; CDR3nt: TGCAGCGCCTCAGAAGGGGTAGATTACACTGAAGCTTTCTTT; CDR3aa: CSASEGVDYTEAFF
j_gene: TRBJ2-7; v_gene: TRBV7-9; d_gene: .; abundance: .; CDR3nt: TGTGCCAGCAGCCTATATTACGAGCAGTACTTC; CDR3aa: CASSLYYEQYF
j_gene: TRBJ2-5; v_gene: TRBV27; d_gene: .; abundance: .; CDR3nt: TGTGCCAGCAGTTTATCGGCGTTGTACCAAGAGACCCAGTACTTC; CDR3aa: CASSLSALYQETQYF
j_gene: TRBJ2-2; v_gene: TRBV9; d_gene: .; abundance: .; CDR3nt: TGTGCCAGCAGCGTAGAACAGGGAGGTACCGGGGAGCTGTTTTTT; CDR3aa: CASSVEQGGTGELFF
j_gene: TRBJ2-2; v_gene: TRBV28; d_gene: TRBD1; abundance: .; CDR3nt: TGTGCCAGCAGTTCATACAGGGGTTTGGGGGAGCTGTTTTTT; CDR3aa: CASSSYRGLGELFF
j_gene: TRBJ1-1; v_gene: TRBV10-3; d_gene: .; abundance: .; CDR3nt: TGTGCCATCAGCACGACAGCGGACACTGAAGCTTTCTTT; CDR3aa: CAISTTADTEAFF
j_gene: TRBJ1-1; v_gene: TRBV15; d_gene: .; abundance: .; CDR3nt: TGTGCCACCAGCAGTACGGGGGGGAACACTGAAGCTTTCTTT; CDR3aa: CATSSTGGNTEAFF
j_gene: TRBJ2-1; v_gene: TRBV5-6; d_gene: TRBD2; abundance: .; CDR3nt: TGTGCCAGCAGAATTAGCGGGGGGGCCGTGCATGAGCAGTTCTTC; CDR3aa: CASRISGGAVHEQFF
j_gene: TRBJ2-7; v_gene: TRBV27; d_gene: .; abundance: .; CDR3nt: TGTGCCAGCAGTTCTGGGACCTCCGAGCAGTACTTC; CDR3aa: CASSSGTSEQYF
j_gene: TRBJ1-1; v_gene: TRBV19; d_gene: TRBD1; abundance: .; CDR3nt: TGTGCCAGTACCGAACAGGGGATGAACACTGAAGCTTTCTTT; CDR3aa: CASTEQGMNTEAFF
j_gene: TRBJ2-6; v_gene: TRBV10-3; d_gene: .; abundance: .; CDR3nt: TGTGCCATCAGTTCGGAAAGGGGAGCAATAGCTGGGGCCAACGTCCTGACTTTC; CDR3aa: CAISSERGAIAGANVLTF
j_gene: TRBJ2-1; v_gene: TRBV9; d_gene: TRBD2; abundance: .; CDR3nt: TGTGCCAGCAGCGTAGCAGCGGGAGGGTACTACAATGAGCAGTTCTTC; CDR3aa: CASSVAAGGYYNEQFF
j_gene: TRBJ1-2; v_gene: TRBV10-2; d_gene: .; abundance: .; CDR3nt: TGCGCCAGCAGTGAGTCGTGGCATTCCCCGCCAAACTATGGCTACACCTTC; CDR3aa: CASSESWHSPPNYGYTF
j_gene: TRBJ2-1; v_gene: TRBV7-9; d_gene: TRBD2; abundance: .; CDR3nt: TGTGCCTGTGGACTAGCGGGAGGCGGCTACAATGAGCAGTTCTTC; CDR3aa: CACGLAGGGYNEQFF
j_gene: TRBJ1-2; v_gene: TRBV7-9; d_gene: .; abundance: .; CDR3nt: TGTGCCAGCAGCTCCGGGGGGGGCGGCTACACCTTC; CDR3aa: CASSSGGGGYTF
j_gene: TRBJ1-5; v_gene: TRBV6-1; d_gene: .; abundance: .; CDR3nt: TGTGCCAGCAGTGGGAGCGATAGCAATCAGCCCCAGCATTTT; CDR3aa: CASSGSDSNQPQHF
j_gene: TRBJ1-3; v_gene: TRBV4-3; d_gene: .; abundance: .; CDR3nt: TGCGCCAGCAGCAGCGTTCAGGACACTGGAAACACCATATATTTT; CDR3aa: CASSSVQDTGNTIYF
j_gene: TRBJ2-5; v_gene: TRBV9; d_gene: TRBD2; abundance: .; CDR3nt: TGTGCCAGCAGCTTACGGGGGGGCATTCTAGAGACCCAGTACTTC; CDR3aa: CASSLRGGILETQYF